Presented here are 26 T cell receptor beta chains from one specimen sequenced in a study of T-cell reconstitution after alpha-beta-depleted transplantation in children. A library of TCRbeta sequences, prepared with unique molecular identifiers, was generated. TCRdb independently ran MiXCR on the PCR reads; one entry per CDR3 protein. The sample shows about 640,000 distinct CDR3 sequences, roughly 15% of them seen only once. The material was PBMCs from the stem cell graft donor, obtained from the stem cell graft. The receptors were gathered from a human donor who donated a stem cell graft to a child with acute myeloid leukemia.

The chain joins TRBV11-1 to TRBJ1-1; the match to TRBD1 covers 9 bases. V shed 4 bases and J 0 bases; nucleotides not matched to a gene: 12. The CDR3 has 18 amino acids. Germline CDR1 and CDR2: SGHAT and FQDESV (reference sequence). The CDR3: CASSSPTTGGWMNTEAFF. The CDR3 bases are TGTGCCAGCAGCTCGCCCACTACAGGGGGCTGGATGAACACTGAAGCTTTCTTT.

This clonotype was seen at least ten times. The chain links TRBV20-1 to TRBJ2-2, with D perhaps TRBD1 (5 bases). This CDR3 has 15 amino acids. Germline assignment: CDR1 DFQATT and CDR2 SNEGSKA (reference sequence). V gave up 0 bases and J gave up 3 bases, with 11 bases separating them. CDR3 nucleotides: TGCAGTGCTAGAGAAAAGGCAGGGCACACCGGGGAGCTGTTTTTT. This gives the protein CSAREKAGHTGELFF.

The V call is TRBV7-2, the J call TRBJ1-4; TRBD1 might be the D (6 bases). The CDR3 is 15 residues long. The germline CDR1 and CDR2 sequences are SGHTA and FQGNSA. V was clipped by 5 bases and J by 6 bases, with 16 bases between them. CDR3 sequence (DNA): TGTGCCAGCAGCGCCCGGGCGGGGGCGCATGAAAAACTGTTTTTT. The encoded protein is CASSARAGAHEKLFF.

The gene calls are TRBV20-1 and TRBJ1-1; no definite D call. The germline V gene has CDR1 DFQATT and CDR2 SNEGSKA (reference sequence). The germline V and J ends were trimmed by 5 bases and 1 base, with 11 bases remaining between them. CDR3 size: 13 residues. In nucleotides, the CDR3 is TGCAGTGCTGGCCGGAGTGGGAACACTGAAGCTTTCTTT. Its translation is CSAGRSGNTEAFF.

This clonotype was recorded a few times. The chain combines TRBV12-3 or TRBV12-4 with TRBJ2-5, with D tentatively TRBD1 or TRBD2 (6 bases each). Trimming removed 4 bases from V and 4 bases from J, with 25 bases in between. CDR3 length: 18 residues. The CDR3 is CASSYRVDTKGGRETQYF. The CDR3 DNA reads TGTGCCAGCAGTTATAGGGTTGACACAAAGGGGGGACGAGAGACCCAGTACTTC.

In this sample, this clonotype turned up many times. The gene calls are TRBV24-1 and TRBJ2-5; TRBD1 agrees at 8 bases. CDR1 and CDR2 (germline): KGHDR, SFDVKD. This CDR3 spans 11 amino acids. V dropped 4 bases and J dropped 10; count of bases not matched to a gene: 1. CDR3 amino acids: CATSEQGVQYF. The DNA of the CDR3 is TGTGCCACCAGTGAACAGGGGGTCCAGTACTTC.

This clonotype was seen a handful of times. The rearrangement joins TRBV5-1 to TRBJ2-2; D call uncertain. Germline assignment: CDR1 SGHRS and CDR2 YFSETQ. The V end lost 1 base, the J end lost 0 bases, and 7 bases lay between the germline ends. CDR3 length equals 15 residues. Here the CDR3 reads CASSLMPANTGELFF. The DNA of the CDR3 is TGCGCCAGCAGCTTGATGCCAGCGAACACCGGGGAGCTGTTTTTT.

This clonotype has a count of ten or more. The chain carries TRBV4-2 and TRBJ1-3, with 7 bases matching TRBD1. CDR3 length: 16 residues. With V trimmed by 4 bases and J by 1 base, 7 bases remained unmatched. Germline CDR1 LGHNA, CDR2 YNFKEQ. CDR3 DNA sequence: TGTGCCAGCAGCCCGGGACAGACCCAATCTGGAAACACCATATATTTT. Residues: CASSPGQTQSGNTIYF.

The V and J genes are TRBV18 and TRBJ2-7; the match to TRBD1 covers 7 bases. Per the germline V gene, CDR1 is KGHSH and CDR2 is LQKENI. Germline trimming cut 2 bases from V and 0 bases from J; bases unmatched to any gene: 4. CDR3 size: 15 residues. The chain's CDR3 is CASSPRGQFSYEQYF. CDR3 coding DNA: TGTGCCAGCTCACCAAGGGGGCAATTCTCCTACGAGCAGTACTTC. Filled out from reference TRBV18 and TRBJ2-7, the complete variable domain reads NAGVMQNPRHLVRRRGQEARLRCSPMKGHSHVYWYRQLPEEGLKFMVYLQKENIIDESGMPKERFSAEFPKEGPSILRIQQVVRGDSAAYFCASSPRGQFSYEQYFGPGTRLTVT.

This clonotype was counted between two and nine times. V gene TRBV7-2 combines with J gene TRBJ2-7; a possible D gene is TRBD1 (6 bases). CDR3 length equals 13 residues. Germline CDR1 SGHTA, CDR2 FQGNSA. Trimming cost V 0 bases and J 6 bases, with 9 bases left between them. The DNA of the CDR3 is TGTGCCAGCAGCTTAGCGCAGGGGCGCGAGCAGTACTTC. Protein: CASSLAQGREQYF.

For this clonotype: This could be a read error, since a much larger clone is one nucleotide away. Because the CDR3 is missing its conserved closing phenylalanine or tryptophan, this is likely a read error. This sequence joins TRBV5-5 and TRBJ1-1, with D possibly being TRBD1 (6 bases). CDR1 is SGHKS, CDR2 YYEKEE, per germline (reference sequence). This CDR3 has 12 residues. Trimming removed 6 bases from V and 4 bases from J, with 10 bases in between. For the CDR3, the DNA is TGTGCCAGCACCTCACAGGGCACTGAAGCTTTCTCT. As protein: CASTSQGTEAFS.

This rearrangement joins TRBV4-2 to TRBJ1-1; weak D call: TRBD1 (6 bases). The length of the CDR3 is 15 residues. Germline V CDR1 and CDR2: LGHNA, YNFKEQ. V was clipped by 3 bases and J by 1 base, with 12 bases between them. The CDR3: CASSHTPTGNTEAFF. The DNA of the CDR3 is TGTGCCAGCAGCCACACCCCGACAGGGAACACTGAAGCTTTCTTT.

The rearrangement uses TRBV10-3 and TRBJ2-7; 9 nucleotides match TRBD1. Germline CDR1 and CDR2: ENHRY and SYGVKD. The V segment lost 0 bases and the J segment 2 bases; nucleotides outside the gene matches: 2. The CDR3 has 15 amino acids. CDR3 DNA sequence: TGTGCCATCAGTGAGTCGGGGACAGGGACCTACGAGCAGTACTTC. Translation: CAISESGTGTYEQYF.

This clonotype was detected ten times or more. DNA of the CDR3: TGTGCCAGCAGTTTAGAGGGAGGCCTGAAGACCCAGTACTTC. This encodes CASSLEGGLKTQYF. The rearrangement links TRBV12-3 or TRBV12-4 to TRBJ2-5; D perhaps matches TRBD2 (6 bases). This CDR3 spans 14 amino acids. The germline V and J ends were trimmed by 1 base and 6 bases, with 12 bases remaining between them.

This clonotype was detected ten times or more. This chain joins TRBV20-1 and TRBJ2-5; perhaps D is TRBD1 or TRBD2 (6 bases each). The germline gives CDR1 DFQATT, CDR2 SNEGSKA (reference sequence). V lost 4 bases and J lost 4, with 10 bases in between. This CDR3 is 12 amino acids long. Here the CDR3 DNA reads TGCAGTGCTATAGGGGGGCCAGAGACCCAGTACTTC. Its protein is CSAIGGPETQYF.

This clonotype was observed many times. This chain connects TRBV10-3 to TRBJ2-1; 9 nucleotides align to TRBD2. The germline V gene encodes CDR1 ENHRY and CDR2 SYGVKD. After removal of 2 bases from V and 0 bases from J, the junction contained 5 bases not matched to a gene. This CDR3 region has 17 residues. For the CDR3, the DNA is TGTGCCATCAGTGAGCCCCTACTAGCGGGCTCCTACAATGAGCAGTTCTTC. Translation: CAISEPLLAGSYNEQFF.

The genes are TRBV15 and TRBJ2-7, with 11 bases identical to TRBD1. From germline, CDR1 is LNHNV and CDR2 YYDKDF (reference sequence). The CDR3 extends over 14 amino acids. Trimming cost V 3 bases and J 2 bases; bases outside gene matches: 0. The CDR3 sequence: CATSRDRGPYEQYF. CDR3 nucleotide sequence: TGTGCCACCAGCAGGGACAGGGGGCCCTACGAGCAGTACTTC.

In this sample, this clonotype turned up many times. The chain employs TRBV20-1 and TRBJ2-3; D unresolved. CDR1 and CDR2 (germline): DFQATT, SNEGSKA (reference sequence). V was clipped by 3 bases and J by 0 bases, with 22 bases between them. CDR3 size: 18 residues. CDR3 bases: TGCAGTGCTAGTAATTCGGTCTACTATGACTCAAGCACAGATACGCAGTATTTT. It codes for CSASNSVYYDSSTDTQYF.

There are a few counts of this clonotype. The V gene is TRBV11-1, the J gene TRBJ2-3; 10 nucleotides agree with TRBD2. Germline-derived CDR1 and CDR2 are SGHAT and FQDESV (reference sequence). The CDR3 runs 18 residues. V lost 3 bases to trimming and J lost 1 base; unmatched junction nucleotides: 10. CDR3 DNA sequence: TGTGCCAGCAGCTTGCGAGCGGGGGGGGAAGTGGGCACAGATACGCAGTATTTT. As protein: CASSLRAGGEVGTDTQYF.

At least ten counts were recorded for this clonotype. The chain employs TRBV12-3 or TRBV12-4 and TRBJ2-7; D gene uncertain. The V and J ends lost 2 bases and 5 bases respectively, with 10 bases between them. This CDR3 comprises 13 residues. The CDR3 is CASSLPQDHEQYF. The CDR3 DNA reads TGTGCCAGCAGTTTACCCCAGGACCACGAGCAGTACTTC.

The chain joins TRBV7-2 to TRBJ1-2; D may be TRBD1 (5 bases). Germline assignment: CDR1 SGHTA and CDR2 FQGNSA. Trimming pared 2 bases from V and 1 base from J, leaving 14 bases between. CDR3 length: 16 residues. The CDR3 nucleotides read TGTGCCAGCAGCTTAACCAGGGCCCCAGATAACTATGGCTACACCTTC. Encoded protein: CASSLTRAPDNYGYTF.

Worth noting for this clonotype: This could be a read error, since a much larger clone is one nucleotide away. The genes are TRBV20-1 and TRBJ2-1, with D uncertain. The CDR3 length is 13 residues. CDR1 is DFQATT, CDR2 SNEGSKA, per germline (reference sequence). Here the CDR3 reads CSAPAWNYNKQFF. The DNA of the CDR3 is TGCAGTGCTCCGGCTTGGAACTACAATAAGCAGTTCTTC.

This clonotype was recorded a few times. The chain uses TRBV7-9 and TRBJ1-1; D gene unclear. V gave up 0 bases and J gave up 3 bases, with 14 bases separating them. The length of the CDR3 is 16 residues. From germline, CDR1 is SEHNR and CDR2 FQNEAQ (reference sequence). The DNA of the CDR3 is TGTGCCAGCAGCTTAGCGTTGGAACTTCAAGACACTGAAGCTTTCTTT. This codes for CASSLALELQDTEAFF.

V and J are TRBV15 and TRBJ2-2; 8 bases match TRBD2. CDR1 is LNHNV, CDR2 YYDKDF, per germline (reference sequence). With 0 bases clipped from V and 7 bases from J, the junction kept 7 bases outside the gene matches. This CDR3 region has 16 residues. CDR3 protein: CATSRDSSGVSGELFF. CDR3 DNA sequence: TGTGCCACCAGCAGAGATAGTAGCGGGGTGAGCGGGGAGCTGTTTTTT.

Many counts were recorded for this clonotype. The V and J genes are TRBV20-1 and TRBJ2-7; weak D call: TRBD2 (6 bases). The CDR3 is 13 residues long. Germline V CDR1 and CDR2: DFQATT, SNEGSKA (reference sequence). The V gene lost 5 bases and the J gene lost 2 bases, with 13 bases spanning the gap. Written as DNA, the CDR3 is TGCAGTGCTTCCGGAGGGACTGCCTACGAGCAGTACTTC. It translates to CSASGGTAYEQYF.

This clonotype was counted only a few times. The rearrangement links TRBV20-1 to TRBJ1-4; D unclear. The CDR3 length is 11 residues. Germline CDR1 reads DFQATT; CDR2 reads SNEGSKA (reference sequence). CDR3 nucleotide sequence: TGCAGCCCCCGACCTAATGAAAAACTGTTTTTT. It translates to CSPRPNEKLFF.